The entry below describes one T cell receptor (beta chain). This record belongs to a study of blood T cell repertoires in COVID-19. Method: immunoSEQ multiplex PCR; TCRdb's copy keeps in-frame clones and lacks some. The sample shows a few hundred thousand clones, around 85% of them seen only once. Germline values: CDR1 MDHEN, CDR2 SYDVKM. The V and J ends lost 4 bases and 4 bases, in that order; junction bases with no gene match: 13. The CDR3 sequence is 16 residues long. The V call is TRBV28, the J call TRBJ2-7, with 7 bases matching TRBD1. Material: PBMCs or T cells enriched from blood (not recorded which). The sequence was obtained from a woman aged 40-49 years with acute COVID-19. The DNA for the CDR3 is TGTGCCAGCAGTTCTACGACCCCGGGACAGATGTACGAGCAGTACTTC. It yields the protein CASSSTTPGQMYEQYF.